This T cell receptor (beta chain) is drawn from a study of human T cells and chemical hapten exposure (dated by TCRdb to about 2021). Regarding the research as a whole: For sensitization, 2% DPC in acetone was applied to a 2 cm by 2 cm area of upper inner arm skin. Patch testing was performed on the upper back with Finn chambers containing 0.01% DPC, and the patch tests were scored after 6 days according to International Contact Dermatitis Research Group standards. In alopecia patients, the study followed how the peripheral blood TCR repertoire changed in vivo over primary and secondary sensitization to diphenylcyclopropenone (DPC), a hapten. Alopecia areata with under or over 50% scalp involvement, alopecia totalis and alopecia universalis were represented in the patient cohort, which was mostly female. Blood samples were taken from patients before sensitization (week 0) and then at 2, 6 and about 24 weeks after DPC sensitization. Libraries were pooled for sequencing, and variation in per-sample TCR yields was attributed mainly to small differences in library volumes within the pool. Patients additionally received weekly therapeutic DPC doses to the scalp throughout the roughly 23-week study period. About 28 alopecia patients gave blood for TCR sequencing at one to four time points (pre-sensitization, 2, 6 and 24 weeks).

Relative to germline, V is missing 5 bases and J is missing 5 bases, with 16 bases of the junction outside any gene match. There are 17 amino acids in the CDR3, from cysteine to phenylalanine inclusive. Only CDR3 DNA is held: 51 bases, read in frame from base 1. For CDR1 and CDR2, the germline V gene lists SGHVS and FQNEAQ. The library was obtained by RACE. The listed sequencing device is NextSeq 500. Library preparation attached unique molecular identifiers to individual cDNA molecules for quantitative, reproducible TCR counting. Each blood RNA sample was used to sequence both TCR alpha and TCR beta chains. The original pipeline was this. A median of approximately 100,000 TCRs per sample was observed, with a range of roughly 23,224 to 700,000. V, J and CDR3 annotation of the TCR reads was carried out using the Decombinator software suite. Every sample was subsampled to the same number of TCRs (28,000) for the PS versus PT1 abundance plots. Expanded TCRs were defined as absent before sensitization and observed at least eight times at the 2-week time point. TCRdb reworked the public reads: Q25 trimming with fastp, MiXCR clone assembly, productive beta chains retained. Entries that share a CDR3 protein sequence are merged under the most common genes and DNA. None of the V and J calls come from the authors' own analysis; TCRdb made them. The sample table shows tens of thousands of distinct CDR3 sequences, and about 7% are seen once. Of the sample, under 2% is held by the ten largest clones.

Summary of the overall study and its limitations: Patch test score correlated positively with the number of PT1 expanded TCRs, reaching significance at thresholds 8, 16 and 32 but not at 4. DPC sensitization did not change the number of TCRs with a frequency above 1 in 1000, and there was no evidence of changes in global repertoire structure. Repeated subsampling changed both the strength of the expansion versus patch-test correlation and the threshold at which the correlation became significant. Alopecia, a presumed autoimmune disease, was present in all patients, so the immune response of the patients might differ from that of healthy individuals. Expanded TCRs formed significantly more large CDR3 similarity clusters than pre-sensitization or healthy control sets, consistent with antigen-driven responses.

The table lists this clonotype with many counts. No antigen is known for it. No much larger clone is present one base from it, and per-base qualities are unavailable. Interpreted using the paper, the time point label stands for: pre-sensitization, week 0. The treatment or condition label for this specimen denotes: therapeutic diphenylcyclopropenone sensitization with weekly scalp DPC. At each patch-test visit, blood was drawn before the patch test was applied. Eligible patients were aged 18 to 70, diagnosed with alopecia, deemed suitable for DPC therapy, and excluded if pregnant. Total RNA was isolated from unfractionated whole blood collected in Tempus Blood RNA tubes.

The chain is encoded by TRBV7-8 joined to TRBJ2-3; the central 7 bases match TRBD2. This sequence originates from a woman aged 25 to 39 with alopecia areata. Some clones in this sample may be carry-over from other donors' samples. The sample consisted of whole blood, taken in connection with sensitization to the hapten diphenylcyclopropenone (DPC). The nucleotides are TGTGCCAGCAGCCCTCCCCCCCTAGCGGATATTCAAGATACGCAGTATTTT. This is translated as CASSPPPLADIQDTQYF.